This T cell receptor (beta chain) derives from a study of T cell responses to AZD1222 COVID-19 vaccine. This CDR3 contains 16 residues. V shed 4 bases, J shed 1 base, and the junction held 9 bases outside the gene matches. Germline V lookup: CDR1 SGDLS, CDR2 YYNGEE. As to this clone: The antigen remains unidentified.

Generated by immunoSEQ multiplex PCR, the TCRdb table keeps only in-frame clones and is missing some. The repertoire includes about 150,000 clones, 90% to 95% of them detected once, and 1.5% to 2% sits in the top ten. Study-wide findings and caveats: With dominance at 160-218 and 743-854, vaccine-associated CD4 TCRs spanned spike.

Sequencing was performed on peripheral blood, taken on day 0 of AZD1222 vaccination. The chain joins TRBV9 to TRBJ1-1, with 8 bases aligning to TRBD1. This TCR was sampled from an adult in good health. CDR3 in DNA: TGTGCCAGCAGCCTAGAACAGGGGGTGGCGAACACTGAAGCTTTCTTT. It is translated as CASSLEQGVANTEAFF.